These T cell receptor beta chains were read from a single sample in a study of T cells after posttransplantation cyclophosphamide. Only in-frame clones appear in the TCRdb table, and some are missing; sequencing was by immunoSEQ multiplex PCR. The sample carries about 52,000 clones, approximately 94% recorded once. Sequenced material: PBMCs. The receptors derive from a woman between 25 and 40 years old in good health and a related stem cell transplant donor. The CDR3 runs from the conserved cysteine through the conserved F or W. Fields, in order: J gene, clone size, D gene, V gene, CDR3 DNA, CDR3 protein. A D gene is named only where the DNA matches it firmly. Clone size is given for some rows only: seen once, a few or many times, or a class if the clone is expanded.

TRBJ2-1,NA,NA,TRBV2,TGTGCCAGCAGTCAGCAGGCAGCATACGGCAATGAGCAGTTCTTC,CASSQQAAYGNEQFF
TRBJ2-7,NA,TRBD1,TRBV7-2,TGTGCCAGCAGCGTCGACAGGGGTCCCTACGAGCAGTACTTC,CASSVDRGPYEQYF
TRBJ2-5,NA,TRBD1,TRBV5-4,TGTGCCAGCAGCTTTGGCGGACAGGGAAGGGAGACCCAGTACTTC,CASSFGGQGRETQYF
TRBJ2-1,NA,TRBD2,TRBV11-2,TGTGCCAGCAGCCAACAACTAGCGGGGGGGTTCAATGAGCAGTTCTTC,CASSQQLAGGFNEQFF
TRBJ2-3,NA,TRBD1,TRBV7-9,TGTGCCAGCAGCTTGGGACAGGGGGTCGACACAGATACGCAGTATTTT,CASSLGQGVDTDTQYF
TRBJ2-2,NA,NA,TRBV6-6,TGTGCCAGCAGGAAGGACAGGAACACCGGGGAGCTGTTTTTT,CASRKDRNTGELFF
TRBJ1-1,NA,NA,TRBV5-5,TGTGCCAGCAGCTTGGACCTTCGAGGGTGGAACACTGAAGCTTTCTTT,CASSLDLRGWNTEAFF
TRBJ2-3,NA,NA,TRBV19,TGTGCCAGTAGTCCCCGGAGCGATACGCAGTATTTT,CASSPRSDTQYF
TRBJ2-1,NA,TRBD2,TRBV5-1,TGCGCCAGCAGCTTGGTAACTAGCGGGGACAATGAGCAGTTCTTC,CASSLVTSGDNEQFF
TRBJ2-5,NA,TRBD2,TRBV5-1,TGCGCCAGCACCCTTTGGGGGGGGGAAGAGACCCAGTACTTC,CASTLWGGEETQYF
TRBJ2-7,NA,NA,TRBV9,TGTGCCAGCAGCGTGAGGGGGGGGCCCTACGAGCAGTACTTC,CASSVRGGPYEQYF
TRBJ2-1,NA,TRBD2,TRBV7-7,TGTGCCAGCAGCTCTGGACTAGCCAATGAGCAGTTCTTC,CASSSGLANEQFF
TRBJ1-2,NA,TRBD1,TRBV5-4,TGTGCCAGCAGTGCCGTGGACAGGGACTCTGGTCGAGGCTACACCTTC,CASSAVDRDSGRGYTF
TRBJ2-7,once,TRBD1,TRBV19,TGTGCCAGTAGTTCGAGCCCCGGACAGGTAAAATACGAGCAGTACTTC,CASSSSPGQVKYEQYF
TRBJ1-5,NA,NA,TRBV6-6,TGTGCCAGCAGTTACTCAGCGGGAGGCAATCAGCCCCAGCATTTT,CASSYSAGGNQPQHF
TRBJ1-5,few,TRBD1,TRBV10-1,TGCGCCAGCAGCTCAGGGCGAACCGGGACAGGGGGTCAGCCCCAGCATTTT,CASSSGRTGTGGQPQHF
TRBJ2-3,few,TRBD2,TRBV5-8,TGTGCCAGCAGCTTTTGGGGGACTAGCGGGGATACGCAGTATTTT,CASSFWGTSGDTQYF
TRBJ2-7,NA,NA,TRBV7-9,TGTGCCAGCAGCTCGACAGGGAGGTTGTACGAGCAGTACTTC,CASSSTGRLYEQYF
TRBJ2-3,NA,TRBD2,TRBV5-6,TGTGCCAGCAGGGGGAGGGGTGCGGGCACAGATACGCAGTATTTT,CASRGRGAGTDTQYF
TRBJ1-1,NA,NA,TRBV7-9,TGTGCCAGCAGCTTACCAGGGAGGGTGACCATGAACACTGAAGCTTTCTTT,CASSLPGRVTMNTEAFF
TRBJ1-1,NA,NA,TRBV6-1,TGTGCCAGCAGAAAAGGGGAGAACACTGAAGCTTTCTTT,CASRKGENTEAFF
TRBJ2-7,NA,TRBD1,TRBV6-5,TGTGCCAGCAGTTATGGACAGGGGGCATACGAGCAGTACTTC,CASSYGQGAYEQYF
TRBJ2-2,NA,NA,TRBV29-1,TGCAGCGTCCAGGGTTTCGACACCGGGGAGCTGTTTTTT,CSVQGFDTGELFF
TRBJ1-2,NA,NA,TRBV9,TGTGCCAGCAGCGGATGGGGACTCTCCTCGGGGTATGGCTACACCTTC,CASSGWGLSSGYGYTF